This T cell receptor (beta chain) came from a study of glioma-infiltrating T cells. Study-wide points: Gliomas, especially low-grade, showed above-expected tissue-blood divergence; non-neoplastic patients showed below. Only very few CDR3 sequences appeared in both tissue and blood.

Using RNA template, CDR3s of TCR alpha and beta were amplified with iRepertoire arm-PCR. For one-step reverse transcription and amplification, roughly 85-450 ng of tissue mRNA or PBMC total RNA was used. MiXCR, applied by TCRdb to the multiplex PCR reads, yields one record per CDR3 protein. The table has approximately 100,000 distinct CDR3 sequences, around 28% seen once. This clonotype was recorded many times. Its antigen is undetermined. The clonotype comes from a human donor with low-grade glioma or glioblastoma, undergoing nonglioma brain surgery, or in good health (not recorded which). Sequencing was done on a sample of glioma tissue, nonneoplastic brain tissue, or PBMCs (not recorded which).

The CDR3 loop is CSARDYGTGGEQYF. In nucleotides, the CDR3 is TGCAGTGCTAGAGATTATGGGACTGGGGGCGAGCAGTACTTC. The chain couples TRBV20-1 to TRBJ2-7; the D gene is possibly TRBD2 (6 bases). Looked up from germline, CDR1 is DFQATT and CDR2 is SNEGSKA (reference sequence). The CDR3 is 14 amino acids. V lost 0 bases and J 6 bases, leaving 15 bases between the germline ends.